This T cell receptor beta chain was recovered during a study of identical twins. Study-wide results and limits: Beta out-of-frame twin sharing showed a weaker excess.

CDR1 and CDR2 (germline): SGHRS, YFSETQ. The CDR3 length is 12 residues. V lost 5 bases and J lost 4, with 10 bases in between. This clonotype was picked up a small number of times. Its target is not known. A universal primer site arose from template switching, and cDNA bore unique molecular identifiers. TCRdb re-called the 5' RACE reads with MiXCR, one entry per CDR3 protein. The data hold about 700,000 distinct CDR3 sequences, with roughly 8% observed a single time. Another study also made use of these data, one on yellow fever vaccine responses in identical twins.

Source material: PBMCs. The V gene is TRBV5-1, the J gene TRBJ2-7; TRBD2 is a possible D gene (6 bases). The receptor was isolated from a young woman in good health. CDR3 bases: TGCGCCAGCAGACTAGCTCTGTACGAGCAGTACTTC. Protein: CASRLALYEQYF.